This TCR beta chain was sequenced for a study of blood T cells in healthy people across ages. The sample holds a few counts of this clonotype. No fewer than 7 million PBMCs went into each sample. Using a J-beta primer mix together with a sample-barcoded 5' primer, a second PCR was run for roughly 6 to 11 cycles. TCRdb redid the calling of the 5' RACE reads with MiXCR, one entry per CDR3 protein. The sample has more than 750,000 distinct CDR3 sequences, 25% to 35% seen once; the top ten hold about 9.4%. The V gene's germline CDR1 is SGHTA and CDR2 FQGNSA. This CDR3 comprises 17 residues. Trimming pared 5 bases from V and 5 bases from J, leaving 24 bases between. This sample also belongs to another study, concerning T cells of mothers and their children.

The J gene is TRBJ1-2, the V gene TRBV7-2; maybe TRBD1 (6 bases). This receptor was obtained from a woman between 40 and 55 years old in good health. The sequenced sample was blood. CDR3 residues: CASSPLLTGEMDYGYTF. The CDR3 DNA follows: TGTGCCAGCAGCCCACTCTTGACAGGTGAAATGGATTATGGCTACACCTTC.